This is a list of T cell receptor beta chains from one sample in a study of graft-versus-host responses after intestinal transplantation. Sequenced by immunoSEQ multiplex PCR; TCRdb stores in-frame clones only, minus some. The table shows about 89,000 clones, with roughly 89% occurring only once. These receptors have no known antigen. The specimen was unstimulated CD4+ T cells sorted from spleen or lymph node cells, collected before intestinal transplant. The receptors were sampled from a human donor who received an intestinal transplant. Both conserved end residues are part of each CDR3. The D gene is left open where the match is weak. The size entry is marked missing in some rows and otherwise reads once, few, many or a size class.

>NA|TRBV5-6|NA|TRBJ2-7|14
TGTGCCAGCAGCGGATTGTCGGGGTCCTACGAGCAGTACTTC
CASSGLSGSYEQYF
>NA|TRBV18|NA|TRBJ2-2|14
TGTGCCAGCTCCCTTTCCAGGAACACCGGGGAGCTGTTTTTT
CASSLSRNTGELFF
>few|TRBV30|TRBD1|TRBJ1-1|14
TGTGCCTGGAGAGGGGACAGAAGGAACACTGAAGCTTTCTTT
CAWRGDRRNTEAFF
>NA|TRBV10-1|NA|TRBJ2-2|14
TGCGCCAGCAGTATCGCAGGGATCACCGGGGAGCTGTTTTTT
CASSIAGITGELFF
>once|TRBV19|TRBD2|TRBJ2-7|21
TGTGCCAGTAGTTTCCGGGACAGTGGACTAGCGGGAGAATTTATGATCTACGAGCAGTACTTC
CASSFRDSGLAGEFMIYEQYF
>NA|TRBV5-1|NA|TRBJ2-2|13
TGCGCCAGCAGCAGGGATGGTTCCGGGGAGCTGTTTTTT
CASSRDGSGELFF
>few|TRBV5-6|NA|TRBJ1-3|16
TGTGCCAGCAGCTTGTACAGAGTCCTCTCTGGAAACACCATATATTTT
CASSLYRVLSGNTIYF
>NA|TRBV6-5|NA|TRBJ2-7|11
TGTGCCAGTAGTCGGCGTGACGAGCAGTACTTC
CASSRRDEQYF
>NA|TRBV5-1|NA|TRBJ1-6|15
TGCGCCAGCAGCTTGGTGGCCAGTTATAATTCACCCCTCCACTTT
CASSLVASYNSPLHF
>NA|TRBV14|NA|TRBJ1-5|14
TGTGCCAGCAGCCGATCAGGGAGCAATCAGCCCCAGCATTTT
CASSRSGSNQPQHF
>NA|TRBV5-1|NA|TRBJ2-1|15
TGCGCCAGCAGCCTGCTAGCGCCTAGCCGGGATGAGCAGTTCTTC
CASSLLAPSRDEQFF
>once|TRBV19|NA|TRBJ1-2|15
TGTGCCAGTAGTATATGGAGACCCCTGCACTATGGCTACACCTTC
CASSIWRPLHYGYTF
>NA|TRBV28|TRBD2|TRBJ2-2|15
TGTGCCAGCAGGACAGCGGGAGGGCACACTGGGGAGCTGTTTTTT
CASRTAGGHTGELFF
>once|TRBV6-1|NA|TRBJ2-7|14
TGTGCCAGCAGAAGTGACAGGAGCTCCTACGAGCAGTACTTC
CASRSDRSSYEQYF
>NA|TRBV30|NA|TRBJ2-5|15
TGTGCCTGGAGTGTTAAGGGCGGGAATAAAGAGACCCAGTACTTC
CAWSVKGGNKETQYF
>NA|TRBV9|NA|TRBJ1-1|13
TGTGCCAGCAGCGTAGCTCTGAACACTGAAGCTTTCTTT
CASSVALNTEAFF
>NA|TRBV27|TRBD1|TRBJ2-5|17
TGTGCCAGCAGCGGAGCACCCCCAAACAGGGGGCGAGAGACCCAGTACTTC
CASSGAPPNRGRETQYF
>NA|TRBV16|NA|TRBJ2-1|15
TGTGCCAGCAGCCGTGATACTAGGCTCAGGCATGAGCAGTTCTTC
CASSRDTRLRHEQFF
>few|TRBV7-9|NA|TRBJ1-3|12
TGTGCCAGCAGCTTAGCTGGAAACACCATATATTTT
CASSLAGNTIYF
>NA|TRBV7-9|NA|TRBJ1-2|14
TGTGCCAGCAGCTTAGCACGGGGCAACTATGGCTACACCTTC
CASSLARGNYGYTF
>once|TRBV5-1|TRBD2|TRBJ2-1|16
TGCGCCAGCAGCTTTCGGGAGCGGGGGAATTACAATGAGCAGTTCTTC
CASSFRERGNYNEQFF
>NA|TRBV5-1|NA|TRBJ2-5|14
TGCGCCAGCAGCGTCTCAGGGGCAGCGGAGACCCAGTACTTC
CASSVSGAAETQYF